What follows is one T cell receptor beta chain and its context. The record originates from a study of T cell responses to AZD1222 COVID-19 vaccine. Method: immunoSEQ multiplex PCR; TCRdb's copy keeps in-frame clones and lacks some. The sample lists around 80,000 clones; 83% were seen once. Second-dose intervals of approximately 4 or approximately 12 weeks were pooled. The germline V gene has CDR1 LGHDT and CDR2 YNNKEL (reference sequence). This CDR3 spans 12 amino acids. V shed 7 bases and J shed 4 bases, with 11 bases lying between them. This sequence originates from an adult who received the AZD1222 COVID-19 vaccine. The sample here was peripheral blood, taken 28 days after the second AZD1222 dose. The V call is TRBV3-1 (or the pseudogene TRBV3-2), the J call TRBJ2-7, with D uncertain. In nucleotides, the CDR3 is TGTGCCAGCAATGGAGCTAGTTACGAGCAGTACTTC. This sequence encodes CASNGASYEQYF.